Shown below are 16 T cell receptor beta chains from a single sample sequenced in a study of OX40 agonist ivuxolimab in advanced cancers. Libraries were prepared by immunoSEQ multiplex PCR; TCRdb keeps only in-frame clonotypes and omits some of them. In the table there are around 19,000 clones, approximately 80% of which are singletons. This material consisted of CD4+ or CD8+ T cells sorted from blood, taken in a trial of the OX40 agonist ivuxolimab. The receptors shown here come from an adult with an advanced solid tumor such as melanoma, head and neck, liver or kidney cancer.

The V and J genes are TRBV7-2 and TRBJ2-5, with 9 nucleotides matching TRBD2. The CDR3 sequence is 15 residues long. Germline loops: CDR1 SGHTA, CDR2 FQGNSA. The J segment lost 5 bases and the V segment lost 3 bases, leaving 7 bases of the junction unmatched. DNA of the CDR3: TGTGCCAGCAGCTTCTCGGCGGGGGGGAAGGAGACCCAGTACTTC. Protein sequence: CASSFSAGGKETQYF.

Only a few counts were recorded for this clone. The genes are TRBV5-6 and TRBJ2-2; D is unresolved. V was trimmed by 0 bases and J by 2 bases, leaving 2 bases between them. The CDR3 has 13 amino acids. The germline gives CDR1 SGHDT, CDR2 YYEEEE. CDR3 nucleotide sequence: TGTGCCAGCAGCTTGGGTAACACCGGGGAGCTGTTTTTT. Its protein product is CASSLGNTGELFF.

V gene TRBV5-1 combines with J gene TRBJ1-1, with D maybe TRBD1 (5 bases). Germline values: CDR1 SGHRS, CDR2 YFSETQ. Trimming pared 3 bases from V and 2 bases from J, leaving 8 bases between. CDR3 length equals 13 residues. The CDR3 sequence: CASSWDFNTEAFF. The CDR3 DNA is TGCGCCAGCAGCTGGGACTTCAACACTGAAGCTTTCTTT. Filled out from reference TRBV5-1 and TRBJ1-1, the complete variable domain reads KAGVTQTPRYLIKTRGQQVTLSCSPISGHRSVSWYQQTPGQGLQFLFEYFSETQRNKGNFPGRFSGRQFSNSRSEMNVSTLELGDSALYLCASSWDFNTEAFFGQGTRLTVV.

The CDR3 region has the DNA TGTGCCAGTAGAGAACAGGAGTATAGCAATCAGCCCCAGCATTTT. This gives the protein CASREQEYSNQPQHF. The chain recombines TRBV19 with TRBJ1-5; a weak D match, TRBD1 (5 bases). The CDR3 extends over 15 amino acids. Trimming removed 6 bases from V and 0 bases from J, with 12 bases in between. Germline V gene data show CDR1 as LNHDA and CDR2 as SQIVND (reference sequence).

The chain couples TRBV19 to TRBJ1-5; D is undetermined. Trimming took off 2 bases at V and 0 bases at J, with 11 bases between the two ends. Germline CDR1 LNHDA, CDR2 SQIVND (reference sequence). CDR3 length: 16 amino acids. In DNA form, the CDR3 reads TGTGCCAGTAGTATAAGCCCGGGGTATAGCAATCAGCCCCAGCATTTT. It codes for CASSISPGYSNQPQHF.

The J gene is TRBJ2-5, the V gene TRBV25-1; no reliable D call. This CDR3 is 13 amino acids long. Germline V gives CDR1 MGHDK, CDR2 SYGVNS. With 8 bases removed from V and 4 bases from J, the gap between germline ends came to 14 bases. The CDR3 DNA reads TGTGCCAGCCACCCCAACGGGTTAGAGACCCAGTACTTC. This translates into CASHPNGLETQYF.

The gene calls are TRBV15 and TRBJ2-3; the D gene is possibly TRBD2 (5 bases). Germline-derived CDR1 and CDR2 are LNHNV and YYDKDF (reference sequence). The V end was cut by 4 bases, the J end by 0 bases, with 11 bases between. The CDR3 runs to 15 residues. CDR3 region: CATSKGSASTDTQYF. CDR3 bases: TGTGCCACCAGCAAAGGGAGTGCTAGCACAGATACGCAGTATTTT.

The V gene is TRBV7-9, the J gene TRBJ2-5; D assignment may be TRBD1 or TRBD2 (5 bases each). The CDR3 has 15 residues. V was clipped by 5 bases and J by 2 bases, with 15 bases between them. CDR1 SEHNR and CDR2 FQNEAQ come from the germline V gene (reference sequence). The CDR3 nucleotides read TGTGCCAGCAGCGACTACATGGGGCCTCAAGAGACCCAGTACTTC. As protein: CASSDYMGPQETQYF.

V usage is TRBV6-5 and J usage is TRBJ1-4; no clear D. This CDR3 is built from 14 residues. The V end lost 2 bases, the J end lost 6 bases, and 10 bases lay between the germline ends. Looked up from germline, CDR1 is MNHEY and CDR2 is SVGAGI. The CDR3 reads CASSYGAPHEKLFF. The CDR3 region has the DNA TGTGCCAGCAGTTACGGAGCTCCTCATGAAAAACTGTTTTTT.

The chain couples TRBV15 to TRBJ1-5; maybe TRBD1 (6 bases). The CDR3 loop spans 13 amino acids. From germline, CDR1 is LNHNV and CDR2 YYDKDF (reference sequence). Trimming took off 5 bases at V and 4 bases at J, with 9 bases between the two ends. CDR3 sequence reads: CATSQQGNQPQHF. As DNA, the CDR3 is TGTGCCACCAGCCAACAGGGTAATCAGCCCCAGCATTTT.

V is TRBV29-1 and J is TRBJ2-3, with a possible D match to TRBD1 (6 bases). The V and J ends lost 6 bases and 3 bases respectively, with 13 bases between them. CDR1 and CDR2 from the germline V gene are SQVTM and ANQGSEA. The CDR3 loop spans 13 amino acids. The CDR3: CSVPGERTDTQYF. The CDR3 region has the DNA TGCAGCGTGCCAGGGGAGAGGACAGATACGCAGTATTTT.

In nucleotides, the CDR3 is TGTGCCAGCAGCCTGGACTGGGACGAGACCCAGTACTTC. Its translation is CASSLDWDETQYF. The chain employs TRBV5-4 and TRBJ2-5, with D possibly called TRBD1 or TRBD2 (5 bases each). The CDR3 runs to 13 residues. Trimming shortened V by 4 bases and J by 5 bases, and 12 bases separated the two germline ends. Germline V lookup: CDR1 SGHNT, CDR2 YYREEE (reference sequence).

CDR3 in amino acids: CASRKGGTETQYF. The CDR3, as DNA: TGTGCCAGCAGAAAGGGGGGCACGGAGACCCAGTACTTC. V usage is TRBV6-5 and J usage is TRBJ2-5; tentatively, D is TRBD1 or TRBD2 (6 bases each). There are 13 residues in the CDR3. Per germline, CDR1 MNHEY and CDR2 SVGAGI. V lost 6 bases and J 5 bases, leaving 13 bases between the germline ends.

The V gene is TRBV25-1, the J gene TRBJ1-6, with 7 bases fitting TRBD1. V trimming: 2 bases; J trimming: 0 bases; junction bases outside the gene matches: 4. The CDR3 is 17 residues long. Germline-derived CDR1 and CDR2 are MGHDK and SYGVNS. The CDR3 loop reads CASSEIPGGSYNSPLHF. The CDR3 nucleotides are TGTGCCAGCAGTGAAATCCCAGGGGGCTCCTATAATTCACCCCTCCACTTT.

The CDR3: CASSSIGAAEQFF. CDR3 DNA sequence: TGTGCCAGTAGTTCTATCGGAGCAGCTGAGCAGTTCTTC. The rearrangement links TRBV19 to TRBJ2-1; D is unresolved. Germline V lookup: CDR1 LNHDA, CDR2 SQIVND (reference sequence). The V end was cut by 5 bases, the J end by 9 bases, with 14 bases between. The length of the CDR3 is 13 residues. Combining the CDR3 with reference TRBV19 and TRBJ2-1 gives the whole variable domain DGGITQSPKYLFRKEGQNVTLSCEQNLNHDAMYWYRQDPGQGLRLIYYSQIVNDFQKGDIAEGYSVSREKKESFPLTVTSAQKNPTAFYLCASSSIGAAEQFFGPGTRLTVL.

This clone has only a few counts. The V call is TRBV2, the J call TRBJ2-1; 8 nucleotides align to TRBD1. Germline assignment: CDR1 SNHLY and CDR2 FYNNEI. The CDR3 spans 16 residues. Trimming removed 7 bases from V and 3 bases from J; junction bases left unmatched: 11. This CDR3 is CASTPRQGSHYNEQFF. In DNA form, the CDR3 reads TGTGCCAGCACCCCAAGACAGGGGTCCCACTACAATGAGCAGTTCTTC.